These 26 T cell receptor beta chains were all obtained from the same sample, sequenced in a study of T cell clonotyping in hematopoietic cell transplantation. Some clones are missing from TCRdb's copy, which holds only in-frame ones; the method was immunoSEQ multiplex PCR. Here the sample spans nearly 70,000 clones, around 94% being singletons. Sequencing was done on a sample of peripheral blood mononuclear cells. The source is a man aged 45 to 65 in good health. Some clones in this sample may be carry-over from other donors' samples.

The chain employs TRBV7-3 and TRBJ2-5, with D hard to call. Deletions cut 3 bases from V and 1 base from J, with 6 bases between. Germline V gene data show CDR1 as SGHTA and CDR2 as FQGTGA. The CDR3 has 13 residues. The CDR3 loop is CASSFSFQETQYF. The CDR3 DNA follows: TGTGCCAGCAGCTTTAGTTTCCAAGAGACCCAGTACTTC.

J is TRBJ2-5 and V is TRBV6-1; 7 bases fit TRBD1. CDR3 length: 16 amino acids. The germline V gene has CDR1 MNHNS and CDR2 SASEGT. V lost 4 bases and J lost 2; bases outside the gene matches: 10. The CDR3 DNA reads TGTGCCAGCAGTGCCCCTGGACAGGTACCTCAAGAGACCCAGTACTTC. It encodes CASSAPGQVPQETQYF.

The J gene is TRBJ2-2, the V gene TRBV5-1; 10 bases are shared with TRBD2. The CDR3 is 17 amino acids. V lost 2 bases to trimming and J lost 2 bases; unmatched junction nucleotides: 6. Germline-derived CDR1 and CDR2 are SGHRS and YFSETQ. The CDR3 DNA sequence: TGCGCCAGCAGCTTTAATCTAGCGGGAGTAAACACCGGGGAGCTGTTTTTT. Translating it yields CASSFNLAGVNTGELFF.

In DNA, the CDR3 is TGCAGTTTTAACCGTGGGACTGAAGCTTTCTTT. Residues: CSFNRGTEAFF. V gene TRBV29-1 combines with J gene TRBJ1-1; D not resolved. Germline V gene sequence: CDR1 SQVTM, CDR2 ANQGSEA. The CDR3 totals 11 residues.

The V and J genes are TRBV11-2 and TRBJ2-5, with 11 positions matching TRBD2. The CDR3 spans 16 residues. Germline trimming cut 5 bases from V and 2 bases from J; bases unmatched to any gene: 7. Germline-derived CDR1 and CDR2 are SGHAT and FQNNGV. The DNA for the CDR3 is TGTGCCAGCAGCCCCACGAGACTAGCGGGGCAAGAGACCCAGTACTTC. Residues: CASSPTRLAGQETQYF.

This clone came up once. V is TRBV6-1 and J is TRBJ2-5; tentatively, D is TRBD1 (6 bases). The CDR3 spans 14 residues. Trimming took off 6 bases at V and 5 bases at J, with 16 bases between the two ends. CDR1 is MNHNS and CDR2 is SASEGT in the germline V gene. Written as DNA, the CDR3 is TGTGCCAGCAGCCTGGGACAATCGGGTGAGACCCAGTACTTC. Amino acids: CASSLGQSGETQYF.

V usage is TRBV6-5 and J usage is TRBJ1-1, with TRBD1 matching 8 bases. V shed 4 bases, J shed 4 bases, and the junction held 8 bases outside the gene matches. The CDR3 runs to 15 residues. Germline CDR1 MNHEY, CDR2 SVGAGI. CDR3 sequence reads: CASSFYRGKGTEAFF. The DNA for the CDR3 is TGTGCCAGCAGTTTCTACAGGGGGAAGGGCACTGAAGCTTTCTTT.

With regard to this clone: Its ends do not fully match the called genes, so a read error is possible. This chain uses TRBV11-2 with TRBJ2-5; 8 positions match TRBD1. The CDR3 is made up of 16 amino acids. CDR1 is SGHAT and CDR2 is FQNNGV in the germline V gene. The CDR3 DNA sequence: TGTGCCAGCAGCGTAGATGACAGGGGAGGATTAGAGACCCAGTACTTC. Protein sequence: CASSVDDRGGLETQYF. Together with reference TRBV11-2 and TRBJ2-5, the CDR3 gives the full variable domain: EAGVAQSPRYKIIEKRQSVAFWCNPISGHATLYWYQQILGQGPKLLIQFQNNGVVDDSQLPKDRFSAERLKGVDSTLKIQPAKLEDSAVYLCASSVDDRGGLETQYFGPGTRLLVL.

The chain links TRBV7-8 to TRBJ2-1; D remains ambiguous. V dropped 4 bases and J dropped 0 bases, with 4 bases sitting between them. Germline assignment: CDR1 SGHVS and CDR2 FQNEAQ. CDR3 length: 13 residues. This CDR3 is CASSSRSYNEQFF. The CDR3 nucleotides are TGTGCCAGCAGCTCCCGCTCCTACAATGAGCAGTTCTTC.

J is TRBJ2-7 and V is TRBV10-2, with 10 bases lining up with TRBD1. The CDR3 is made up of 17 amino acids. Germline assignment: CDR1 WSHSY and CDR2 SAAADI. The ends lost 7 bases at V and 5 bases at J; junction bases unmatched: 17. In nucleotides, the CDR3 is TGCGCCAGCACAGAAGTTGCAGCCGTGACAGGGGGCAACGAGCAGTACTTC. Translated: CASTEVAAVTGGNEQYF.

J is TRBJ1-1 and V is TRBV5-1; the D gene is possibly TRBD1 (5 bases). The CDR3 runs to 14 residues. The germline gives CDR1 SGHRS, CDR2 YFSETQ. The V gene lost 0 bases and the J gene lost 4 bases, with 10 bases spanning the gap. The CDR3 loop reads CASSLAQGSTEAFF. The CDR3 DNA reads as TGCGCCAGCAGCTTGGCGCAGGGATCCACTGAAGCTTTCTTT.

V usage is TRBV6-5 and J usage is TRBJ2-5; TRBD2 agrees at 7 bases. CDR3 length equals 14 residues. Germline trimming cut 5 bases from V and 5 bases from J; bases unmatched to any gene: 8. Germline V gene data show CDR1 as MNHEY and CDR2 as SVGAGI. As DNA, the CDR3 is TGTGCCAGCAGTGGGAGAGCGGGGAGGGAGACCCAGTACTTC. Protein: CASSGRAGRETQYF.

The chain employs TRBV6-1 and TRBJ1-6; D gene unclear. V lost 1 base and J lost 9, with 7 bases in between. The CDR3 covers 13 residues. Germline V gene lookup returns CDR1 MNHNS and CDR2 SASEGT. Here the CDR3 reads CASSEVEGSPLHF. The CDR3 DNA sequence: TGTGCCAGCAGTGAAGTTGAGGGTTCACCCCTCCACTTT.

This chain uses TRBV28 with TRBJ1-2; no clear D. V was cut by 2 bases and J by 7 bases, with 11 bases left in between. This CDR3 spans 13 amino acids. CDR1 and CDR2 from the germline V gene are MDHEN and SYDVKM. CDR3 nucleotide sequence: TGTGCCAGCAGTTTAGCCTTAGGGCCTGGCTACACCTTC. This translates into CASSLALGPGYTF.

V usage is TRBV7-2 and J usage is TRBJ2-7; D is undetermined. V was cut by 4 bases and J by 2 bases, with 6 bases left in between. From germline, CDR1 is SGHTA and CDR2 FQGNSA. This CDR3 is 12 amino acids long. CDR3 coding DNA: TGTGCCAGCAGCTCCAATACCTACGAGCAGTACTTC. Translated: CASSSNTYEQYF.

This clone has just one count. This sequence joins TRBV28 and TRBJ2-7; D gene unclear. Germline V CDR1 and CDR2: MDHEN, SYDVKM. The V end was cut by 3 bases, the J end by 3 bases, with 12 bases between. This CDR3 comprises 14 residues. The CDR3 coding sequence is TGTGCCAGCAGTTTCAACCCGTTACTCTACGAGCAGTACTTC. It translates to CASSFNPLLYEQYF. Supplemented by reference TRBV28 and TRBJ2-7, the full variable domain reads DVKVTQSSRYLVKRTGEKVFLECVQDMDHENMFWYRQDPGLGLRLIYFSYDVKMKEKGDIPEGYSVSREKKERFSLILESASTNQTSMYLCASSFNPLLYEQYFGPGTRLTVT.

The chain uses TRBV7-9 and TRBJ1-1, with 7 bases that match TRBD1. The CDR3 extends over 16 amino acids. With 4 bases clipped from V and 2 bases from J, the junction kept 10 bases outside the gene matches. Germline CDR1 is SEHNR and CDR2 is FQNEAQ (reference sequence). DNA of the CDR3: TGTGCCAGCAGCTCGCTCGGACAGGCATCCAACACTGAAGCTTTCTTT. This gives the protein CASSSLGQASNTEAFF.

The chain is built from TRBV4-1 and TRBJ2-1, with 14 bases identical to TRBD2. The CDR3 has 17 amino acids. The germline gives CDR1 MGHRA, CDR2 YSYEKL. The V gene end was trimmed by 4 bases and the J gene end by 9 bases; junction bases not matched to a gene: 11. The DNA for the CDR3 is TGCGCCAGCAGCCTGTCCTTGACTAGCGGGGGGGCAAGTGAGCAGTTCTTC. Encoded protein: CASSLSLTSGGASEQFF.

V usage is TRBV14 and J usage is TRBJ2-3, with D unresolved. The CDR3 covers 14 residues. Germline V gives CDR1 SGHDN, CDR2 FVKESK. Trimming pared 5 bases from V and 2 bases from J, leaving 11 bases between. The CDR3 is CASSLGSFTDTQYF. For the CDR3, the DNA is TGTGCCAGCAGCTTGGGATCATTCACAGATACGCAGTATTTT.

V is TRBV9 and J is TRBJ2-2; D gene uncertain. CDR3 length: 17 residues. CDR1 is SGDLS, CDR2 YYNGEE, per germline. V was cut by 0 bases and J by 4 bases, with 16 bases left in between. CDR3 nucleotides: TGTGCCAGCAGCGTAGGAGGATCGGTTAATCCCACCGGGGAGCTGTTTTTT. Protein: CASSVGGSVNPTGELFF. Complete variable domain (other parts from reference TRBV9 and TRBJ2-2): DSGVTQTPKHLITATGQRVTLRCSPRSGDLSVYWYQQSLDQGLQFLIQYYNGEERAKGNILERFSAQQFPDLHSELNLSSLELGDSALYFCASSVGGSVNPTGELFFGEGSRLTVL.

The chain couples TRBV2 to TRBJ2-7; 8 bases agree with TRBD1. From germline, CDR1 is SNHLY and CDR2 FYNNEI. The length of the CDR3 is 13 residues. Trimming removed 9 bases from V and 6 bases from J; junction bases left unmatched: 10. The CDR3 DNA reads TGTGCCAGGGGCCAGGACAGGGCTGTCGAGCAGTACTTC. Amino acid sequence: CARGQDRAVEQYF.

The CDR3 reads CASSNRTHEQYF. The CDR3 region has the DNA TGTGCCAGCAGTAATAGGACCCACGAGCAGTACTTC. V and J are TRBV27 and TRBJ2-7; the D is unclear. Germline V gives CDR1 MNHEY, CDR2 SMNVEV (reference sequence). Trimming stripped 5 bases from V and 5 bases from J, with 10 bases between. The CDR3 has 12 amino acids.

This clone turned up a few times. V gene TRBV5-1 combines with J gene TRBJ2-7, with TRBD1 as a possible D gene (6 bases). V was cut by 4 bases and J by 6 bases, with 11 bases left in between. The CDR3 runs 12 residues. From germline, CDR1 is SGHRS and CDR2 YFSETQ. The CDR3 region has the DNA TGCGCCAGCAGCCCACAGGGCCTCGAGCAGTACTTC. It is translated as CASSPQGLEQYF. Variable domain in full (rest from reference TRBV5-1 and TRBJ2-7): KAGVTQTPRYLIKTRGQQVTLSCSPISGHRSVSWYQQTPGQGLQFLFEYFSETQRNKGNFPGRFSGRQFSNSRSEMNVSTLELGDSALYLCASSPQGLEQYFGPGTRLTVT.

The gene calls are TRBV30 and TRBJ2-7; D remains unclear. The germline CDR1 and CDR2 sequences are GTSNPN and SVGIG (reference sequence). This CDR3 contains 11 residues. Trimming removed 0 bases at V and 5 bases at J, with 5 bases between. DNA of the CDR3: TGTGCCTGGAGTGTGGCCAACGAGCAGTACTTC. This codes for CAWSVANEQYF.

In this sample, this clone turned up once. The CDR3 here is CASSAGWDYEQYF. The CDR3 coding sequence is TGTGCCAGTAGTGCCGGATGGGACTACGAGCAGTACTTC. The chain couples TRBV19 to TRBJ2-7; D is undetermined. V was shortened by 5 bases and J by 3 bases, with 11 bases between the two germline ends. Germline V gene data show CDR1 as LNHDA and CDR2 as SQIVND (reference sequence). This CDR3 has 13 amino acids.

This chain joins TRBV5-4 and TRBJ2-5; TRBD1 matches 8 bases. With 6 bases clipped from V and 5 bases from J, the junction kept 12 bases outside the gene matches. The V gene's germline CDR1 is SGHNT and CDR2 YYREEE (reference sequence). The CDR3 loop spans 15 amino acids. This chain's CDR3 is CASNPGSGGLETQYF. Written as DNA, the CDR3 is TGTGCCAGCAACCCGGGTTCAGGGGGCCTGGAGACCCAGTACTTC. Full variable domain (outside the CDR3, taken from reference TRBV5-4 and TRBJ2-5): ETGVTQSPTHLIKTRGQQVTLRCSSQSGHNTVSWYQQALGQGPQFIFQYYREEENGRGNFPPRFSGLQFPNYSSELNVNALELDDSALYLCASNPGSGGLETQYFGPGTRLLVL.